This note documents a single TCR beta chain sequence. Its antigen is not known. Produced via immunoSEQ multiplex PCR; TCRdb's table is partial and in-frame only. Altogether 40,000 to 55,000 clones are present, roughly 80% being singletons, with the ten largest covering 4.5% to 5.5%. This CDR3 spans 18 amino acids. Between the trimmed V and J ends, which lost 4 bases and 0 bases, there was a span of 19 bases. Germline V CDR1 and CDR2: LNHDA, SQIVND (reference sequence). These data originate in a study of T cells in localized non-small cell lung cancer. Study-wide results and limits: The study found T cell clonality highest in uninvolved adjacent lung, above tumor.

The source of this sequence is a woman aged 35 to 70 with stage II lung adenocarcinoma. Sequenced material: PBMCs, taken before any cancer treatment. The chain combines TRBV19 with TRBJ1-3; possibly TRBD1 for D (5 bases). For the CDR3, the DNA is TGTGCCAGTAGTAGAGGACAACACTTATCCGCCTCTGGAAACACCATATATTTT. This sequence encodes CASSRGQHLSASGNTIYF.